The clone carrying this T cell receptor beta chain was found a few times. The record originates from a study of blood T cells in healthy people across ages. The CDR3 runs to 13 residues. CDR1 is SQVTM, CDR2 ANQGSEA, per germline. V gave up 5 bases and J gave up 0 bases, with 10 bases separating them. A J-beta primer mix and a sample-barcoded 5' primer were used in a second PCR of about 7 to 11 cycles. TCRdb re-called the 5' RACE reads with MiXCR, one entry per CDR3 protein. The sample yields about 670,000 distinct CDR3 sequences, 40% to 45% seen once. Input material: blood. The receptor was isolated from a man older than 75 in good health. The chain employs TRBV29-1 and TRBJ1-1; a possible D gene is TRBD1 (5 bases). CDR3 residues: CSVRGGVNTEAFF. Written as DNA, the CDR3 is TGCAGCGTTAGGGGAGGGGTGAACACTGAAGCTTTCTTT.